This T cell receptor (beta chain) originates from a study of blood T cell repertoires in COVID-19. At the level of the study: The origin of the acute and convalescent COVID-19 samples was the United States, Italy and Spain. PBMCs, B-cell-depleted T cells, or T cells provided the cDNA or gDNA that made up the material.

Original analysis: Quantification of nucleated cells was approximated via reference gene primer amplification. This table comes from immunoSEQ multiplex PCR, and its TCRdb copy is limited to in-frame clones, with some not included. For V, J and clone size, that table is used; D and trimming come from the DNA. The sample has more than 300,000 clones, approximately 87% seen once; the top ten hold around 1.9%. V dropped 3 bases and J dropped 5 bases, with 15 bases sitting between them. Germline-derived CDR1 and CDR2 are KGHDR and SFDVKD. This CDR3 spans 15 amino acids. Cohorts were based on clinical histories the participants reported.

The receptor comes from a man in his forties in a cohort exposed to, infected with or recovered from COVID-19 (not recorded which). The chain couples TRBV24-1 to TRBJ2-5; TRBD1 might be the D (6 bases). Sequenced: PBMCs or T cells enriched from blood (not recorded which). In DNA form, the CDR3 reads TGTGCCACCAGTGATCGTACAGGGATTCGTGAGACCCAGTACTTC. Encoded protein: CATSDRTGIRETQYF.